A single sample gave rise to the 26 T cell receptor beta chains below, sequenced in a study of regulatory T cells in long-lasting Graves disease (dated by TCRdb to the early 2020s). Read against the paper, the sample's time point label means: newly diagnosed GD, antithyroid drugs for less than 3 months. For both TCR sequencing and RNA sequencing, RNA was extracted from PBMCs using TRIzol. Receptor libraries were prepared by multiplex PCR. The instrument was an Illumina HiSeq 4000. To build TCR beta libraries, CDR3 regions were amplified by Arm-PCR using iRepertoire HTBI primers. Clones were called with MiXCR by TCRdb after fastp trimmed the public reads at Q25, and only in-frame beta chains were retained. All rows with the same CDR3 protein become a single entry with the most common DNA and genes. Across this sample there are about 220,000 distinct CDR3 sequences, with roughly a fifth seen only once. Jointly, the top ten make up about 12% of the sample.

The same sample was also used in a study of T cells in Graves' hyperthyroidism and ophthalmopathy.

The specimen was peripheral blood mononuclear cells (PBMCs), collected at new diagnosis, from a patient treated with antithyroid drugs. The origin of the receptors is a woman in her 30s with Graves disease. Donor details come from another sample of the same person, matched by shared clones.

This clonotype was counted at least ten times. The genes are TRBV28 and TRBJ1-5; 9 nucleotides match TRBD1. The CDR3 consists of 17 residues. J lost 4 bases, V lost 3 bases, and 10 bases had no gene match. Germline lookup yields CDR1 MDHEN and CDR2 SYDVKM. The CDR3: CASSFGGQGWINQPQHF. Here the CDR3 DNA reads TGTGCCAGCAGTTTTGGGGGACAGGGTTGGATTAATCAGCCCCAGCATTTT.

The gene calls are TRBV11-2 and TRBJ2-1; D is possibly TRBD2 (5 bases). The CDR3 sequence is 15 residues long. The germline V and J ends were trimmed by 5 bases and 7 bases, with 18 bases remaining between them. Per the germline V gene, CDR1 is SGHAT and CDR2 is FQNNGV. The chain's CDR3 is CASSKRETAYNEQFF. The CDR3 nucleotides read TGTGCCAGCAGCAAACGGGAAACGGCGTATAATGAGCAGTTCTTC.

Ten or more counts support this clonotype. J is TRBJ2-7 and V is TRBV28; tentatively, D is TRBD2 (5 bases). In germline, CDR1 is MDHEN, CDR2 SYDVKM. The CDR3 is 16 residues long. The V end was cut by 2 bases, the J end by 4 bases, with 18 bases between. CDR3 sequence: CASSLAGPTFGYEQYF. In DNA form, the CDR3 reads TGTGCCAGCAGTTTAGCGGGCCCTACCTTTGGGTACGAGCAGTACTTC.

This clonotype was recorded at least ten times. This chain uses TRBV5-1 with TRBJ2-3; TRBD1 matches 8 bases. With the DNA end fitting TRBJ2-5 better, the J assignment may be wrong. Germline V lookup: CDR1 SGHRS, CDR2 YFSETQ. This CDR3 is built from 15 residues. CDR3 sequence reads: CASSFGGDRGIGQYF. CDR3 DNA: TGCGCCAGCAGCTTTGGTGGCGACAGGGGCATCGGCCAGTACTTC.

This clonotype was seen repeatedly, ten times or more. V gene TRBV20-1 combines with J gene TRBJ1-1; D not certain. Trimming stripped 1 base from V and 0 bases from J, with 12 bases between. Germline CDR1 is DFQATT and CDR2 is SNEGSKA (reference sequence). The CDR3 is 15 amino acids. The CDR3 spells CSARATGLLNTEAFF. Written as DNA, the CDR3 is TGCAGTGCTAGAGCAACCGGGCTCCTGAACACTGAAGCTTTCTTT.

This clonotype was observed many times. A much bigger clone sits one base away, suggesting this may be a read error. The J gene is TRBJ1-2, the V gene TRBV18, with no clear D. CDR1 is KGHSH, CDR2 LQKENI, per germline. The CDR3 length is 11 residues. V was pared by 1 base and J by 6 bases, with 3 bases between. The CDR3 coding sequence is TGTGCCAGCTCACCACGAGATGGCTACACCTTC. It encodes CASSPRDGYTF.

This rearrangement joins TRBV5-6 to TRBJ2-7; 8 bases match TRBD2. V lost 5 bases, J lost 3 bases, and 13 bases stayed unmatched. CDR1 and CDR2 from the germline V gene are SGHDT and YYEEEE. The CDR3 consists of 16 residues. The CDR3 region has the DNA TGTGCCAGCAGTCGCCTAGCGGGCGTCCTTGTCTACGAGCAGTACTTC. It translates to CASSRLAGVLVYEQYF.

This clonotype was observed at least ten times. V is TRBV3-1 and J is TRBJ1-2, with unresolved D. V was trimmed by 0 bases and J by 4 bases, leaving 12 bases between them. This CDR3 has 15 amino acids. From germline, CDR1 is LGHDT and CDR2 YNNKEL (reference sequence). CDR3 DNA: TGTGCCAGCAGCCAAGACTACAGTAAATCCTATGGCTACACCTTC. Its protein is CASSQDYSKSYGYTF.

The sample holds one count of this clonotype. The chain links TRBV5-8 to TRBJ2-1; 8 nucleotides line up with TRBD1. CDR1 is SGHTS, CDR2 YDEGEE, per germline. J gave up 7 bases and V 4 bases, and 10 bases lay outside the gene matches. This CDR3 region has 15 residues. The CDR3 loop is CASSTTGVNGNEQFF. As DNA, the CDR3 is TGTGCCAGCAGCACGACAGGGGTTAACGGGAATGAGCAGTTCTTC.

This clonotype was recorded at least ten times. This chain joins TRBV2 and TRBJ1-1; TRBD1 is a possible D gene (6 bases). The CDR3 consists of 14 residues. V shed 3 bases and J shed 6 bases, with 14 bases lying between them. CDR1 SNHLY and CDR2 FYNNEI come from the germline V gene. The CDR3 region has the DNA TGTGCCAGCAGTGACTTCGGGGGGCGATCTGAAGCTTTCTTT. Protein sequence: CASSDFGGRSEAFF.

This clonotype was observed many times. The chain couples TRBV28 to TRBJ1-5, with a possible D match to TRBD1 (6 bases). Germline CDR1 MDHEN, CDR2 SYDVKM. V lost 3 bases to trimming and J lost 1 base, with 13 bases between them. The CDR3 has 16 residues. The CDR3 DNA reads as TGTGCCAGCAGTTTCTGGGGGGCCTCGAGCAATCAGCCCCAGCATTTT. It codes for CASSFWGASSNQPQHF. Combining the CDR3 with reference TRBV28 and TRBJ1-5 gives the whole variable domain DVKVTQSSRYLVKRTGEKVFLECVQDMDHENMFWYRQDPGLGLRLIYFSYDVKMKEKGDIPEGYSVSREKKERFSLILESASTNQTSMYLCASSFWGASSNQPQHFGDGTRLSIL.

J is TRBJ2-7 and V is TRBV27, with TRBD2 matching over 7 bases. CDR1 is MNHEY, CDR2 SMNVEV, per germline (reference sequence). This CDR3 is built from 15 residues. Germline trimming cut 0 bases from V and 2 bases from J; bases unmatched to any gene: 4. CDR3 protein: CASSLSAGVAYEQYF. CDR3 sequence (DNA): TGTGCCAGCAGTTTATCCGCGGGGGTAGCCTACGAGCAGTACTTC.

The table lists this clonotype with many counts. The V call is TRBV4-1, the J call TRBJ2-5; 7 bases are shared with TRBD2. Per germline, CDR1 MGHRA and CDR2 YSYEKL. V shed 3 bases, J shed 0 bases, and the junction held 7 bases outside the gene matches. The CDR3 covers 16 residues. CDR3 coding DNA: TGCGCCAGCAGCCACCCCGGGACTACCTACCAAGAGACCCAGTACTTC. This gives the protein CASSHPGTTYQETQYF.

Many counts were recorded for this clonotype. The chain employs TRBV27 and TRBJ1-4; D is perhaps TRBD1 (6 bases). The CDR3 contains 18 residues. V was clipped by 1 base and J by 2 bases, with 17 bases between them. In germline, CDR1 is MNHEY, CDR2 SMNVEV (reference sequence). The CDR3 sequence is CASSLFWGGSGTNEKLFF. The CDR3 DNA sequence: TGTGCCAGCAGTTTATTCTGGGGGGGCTCGGGGACTAATGAAAAACTGTTTTTT.

This clonotype has ten or more counts. The chain combines TRBV10-2 with TRBJ1-1; D gene ambiguous. Germline V gene data show CDR1 as WSHSY and CDR2 as SAAADI. The length of the CDR3 is 14 residues. Trimming shortened V by 4 bases and J by 0 bases, and 9 bases separated the two germline ends. In DNA form, the CDR3 reads TGCGCCAGCAGTGTGTACAACATGAACACTGAAGCTTTCTTT. This encodes CASSVYNMNTEAFF.

The rearrangement links TRBV9 to TRBJ1-4; perhaps TRBD1 as D (6 bases). CDR3 length: 15 residues. Per germline, CDR1 SGDLS and CDR2 YYNGEE. The V end lost 4 bases, the J end lost 4 bases, and 14 bases lay between the germline ends. CDR3 nucleotide sequence: TGTGCCAGCAGCCCCTCCGGGACAAGTAATGAAAAACTGTTTTTT. This translates into CASSPSGTSNEKLFF.

This clonotype has a count of ten or more. The chain has TRBV3-1 and TRBJ1-1; TRBD1 is a possible D gene (6 bases). The CDR3 has 13 amino acids. Germline CDR1 reads LGHDT; CDR2 reads YNNKEL (reference sequence). Trimming removed 6 bases at V and 1 base at J, with 9 bases between. The CDR3 sequence: CASRPGANTEAFF. CDR3 sequence (DNA): TGTGCCAGCAGACCAGGGGCGAACACTGAAGCTTTCTTT. Using reference TRBV3-1 and TRBJ1-1 for the parts outside the CDR3, the full variable domain is DTAVSQTPKYLVTQMGNDKSIKCEQNLGHDTMYWYKQDSKKFLKIMFSYNNKELIINETVPNRFSPKSPDKAHLNLHINSLELGDSAVYFCASRPGANTEAFFGQGTRLTVV.

The rearrangement joins TRBV7-2 to TRBJ1-5; unclear D gene. Trimming removed 5 bases at V and 6 bases at J, with 8 bases between. Germline values: CDR1 SGHTA, CDR2 FQGNSA. The length of the CDR3 is 12 residues. Here the CDR3 reads CASSLYSQPQHF. The CDR3 coding sequence is TGTGCCAGCAGCCTATATAGTCAGCCCCAGCATTTT.

In its sample, this clonotype was seen many times. V gene TRBV6-5 combines with J gene TRBJ2-2, with TRBD2 as a possible D gene (5 bases). The CDR3 has 14 amino acids. The germline V gene encodes CDR1 MNHEY and CDR2 SVGAGI. V shed 2 bases and J shed 7 bases, with 11 bases lying between them. This CDR3 reads CASSYKGEGGELFF. CDR3 DNA sequence: TGTGCCAGCAGTTACAAGGGAGAGGGCGGGGAGCTGTTTTTT.

Details on this clonotype: This may be a read error, as it is one base from a much larger clone. This chain connects TRBV12-3 or TRBV12-4 to TRBJ2-5; 14 nucleotides match TRBD2. The J call is doubtful: the DNA matches TRBJ2-1 better. There are 16 residues in the CDR3. The chain's CDR3 is CASSSRGLAGEGEQFF. The CDR3 DNA follows: TGTGCCAGCAGCTCCCGGGGACTAGCGGGAGAGGGTGAGCAGTTCTTC.

This chain links TRBV2 with TRBJ2-2; D is perhaps TRBD1 or TRBD2 (6 bases each). Between the trimmed V and J ends, which lost 5 bases and 3 bases, there was a span of 13 bases. Per germline, CDR1 SNHLY and CDR2 FYNNEI. The CDR3 is 15 residues long. The chain's CDR3 is CASSRGEADTGELFF. CDR3 DNA sequence: TGTGCCAGCAGTAGGGGGGAAGCGGACACCGGGGAGCTGTTTTTT. The full variable domain, completed using reference TRBV2 and TRBJ2-2, is EPEVTQTPSHQVTQMGQEVILRCVPISNHLYFYWYRQILGQKVEFLVSFYNNEISEKSEIFDDQFSVERPDGSNFTLKIRSTKLEDSAMYFCASSRGEADTGELFFGEGSRLTVL.

This rearrangement joins TRBV25-1 to TRBJ2-7, with D perhaps TRBD2 (5 bases). The CDR3 has 14 residues. Germline CDR1 is MGHDK and CDR2 is SYGVNS. Trimming took 3 bases from V and 5 from J, leaving 14 bases between them. CDR3 DNA: TGTGCCAGCAGTGAGATGCTAGCTTCCCACGAGCAGTACTTC. Translated, it gives CASSEMLASHEQYF.

This clonotype occurred many times. This chain joins TRBV2 and TRBJ1-4; perhaps TRBD1 as D (5 bases). Trimming took 6 bases from V and 3 from J, leaving 20 bases between them. CDR3 size: 17 residues. In germline, CDR1 is SNHLY, CDR2 FYNNEI. The CDR3 sequence is CASRDFRGQGSNEKLFF. As DNA, the CDR3 is TGTGCCAGCAGGGATTTCAGAGGGCAGGGTTCTAATGAAAAACTGTTTTTT.

The sample holds many counts of this clonotype. V and J are TRBV7-9 and TRBJ1-1; possible D gene TRBD1, 5 bases. The length of the CDR3 is 16 residues. Germline V gene lookup returns CDR1 SEHNR and CDR2 FQNEAQ (reference sequence). V was pared by 8 bases and J by 1 base, with 20 bases between. CDR3 residues: CASSGSQGFWNTEAFF. The CDR3 nucleotides are TGTGCCAGCTCTGGCAGCCAGGGATTTTGGAACACTGAAGCTTTCTTT.

This clonotype was recorded many times. This sequence joins TRBV28 and TRBJ1-2, with TRBD1 matching over 9 bases. The trim removed 1 base at V and 3 bases at J, leaving 9 bases unmatched. The CDR3 length is 17 residues. Germline values: CDR1 MDHEN, CDR2 SYDVKM. The CDR3 nucleotides are TGTGCCAGCAGTTTATCCCCGGGACAGGGAGAGTACTATGGCTACACCTTC. Its protein is CASSLSPGQGEYYGYTF.

Points on this clonotype: With a far larger clone one base away, a read error is the likely cause. The chain employs TRBV6-1 and TRBJ1-3, with D unresolved. The CDR3 extends over 13 amino acids. Trimming removed 4 bases from V and 8 bases from J, with 12 bases in between. The germline CDR1 and CDR2 sequences are MNHNS and SASEGT. CDR3 sequence (DNA): TGTGCCAGCAGTGTGCCAGACGGACACACCATATATTTT. Translation: CASSVPDGHTIYF.